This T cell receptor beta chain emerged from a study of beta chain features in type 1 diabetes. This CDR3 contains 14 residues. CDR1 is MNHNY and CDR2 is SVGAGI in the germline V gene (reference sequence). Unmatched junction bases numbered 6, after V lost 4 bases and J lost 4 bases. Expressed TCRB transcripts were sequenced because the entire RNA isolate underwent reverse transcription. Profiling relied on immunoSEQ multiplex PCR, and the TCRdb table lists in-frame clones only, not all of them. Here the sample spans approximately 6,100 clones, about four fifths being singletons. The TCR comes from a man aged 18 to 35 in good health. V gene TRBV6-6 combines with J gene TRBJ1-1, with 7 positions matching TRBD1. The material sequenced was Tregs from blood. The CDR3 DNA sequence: TGTGCCAGCAGTTTCGACAGGGCGACCACTGAAGCTTTCTTT. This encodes CASSFDRATTEAFF.